What follows is one T cell receptor beta chain and its context. The data were taken from a study of blood T cell repertoires in COVID-19. On the study more broadly: Samples came from the United States, Italy and Spain, spanning acute and convalescent COVID-19. PBMCs, B-cell-depleted T cells, or T cells provided the cDNA or gDNA that made up the material.

This CDR3 is 18 amino acids long. Trimming pared 4 bases from V and 0 bases from J, leaving 16 bases between. Germline lookup yields CDR1 SNHLY and CDR2 FYNNEI. In the authors' workflow: Amplification with reference gene primers provided the estimates of nucleated cell counts. Using immunoSEQ multiplex PCR, the repertoire was profiled, and TCRdb retains in-frame clones only, with some absent. V and J calls and clone size are given by that table; D and trimming were obtained from the DNA. Of around 150,000 clones listed, more than 75% are singletons. Sequenced input: peripheral blood. The chain links TRBV2 to TRBJ1-6; perhaps TRBD1 as D (5 bases). The sequence came from a man between 60 and 75 years old who had recovered from COVID-19. CDR3 sequence reads: CASSVVSYRSSYNSPLHF. The CDR3, as DNA: TGTGCCAGCAGTGTCGTTTCTTACAGGAGCTCCTATAATTCACCCCTCCACTTT.